This TCR beta chain was observed in a study of T-cell reconstitution after alpha-beta-depleted transplantation in children (dated by TCRdb to about 2016). A note on the overall study: T-cell immune reconstitution after TCRalphabeta/CD19-depleted allogeneic hematopoietic cell transplantation in children was quantitatively tracked in the study by means of TCR repertoire profiling.

Library method: PCR. Sequencing was carried out with an Illumina HiSeq 2500. Molecular barcoding was employed in the preparation of TCR libraries, with unique molecular identifiers being used to normalize TCRbeta repertoire quantification. Using fastp trimming at Q25 and MiXCR clonotype assembly, TCRdb reanalyzed the public sequencing data and kept in-frame beta chains. Merged by CDR3 protein, the rows form single entries marked with the most common genes and DNA. This sample holds approximately 980,000 distinct CDR3 sequences; roughly 29% were observed only once. The top ten constitute roughly 27% of the sample. This clonotype was recorded many times. This clone's antigen is unknown. The record has no base qualities; no much larger clone is one base away. V is cut by 5 bases and J by 4 bases, and the space between the germline ends is 15 bases. There are 15 amino acids in the CDR3, from cysteine to phenylalanine inclusive. The CDR3 DNA has 45 bases and is translated from base 1. Based on the germline V gene, the CDR1 and CDR2 sequences are MNHNS and SASEGT.

The treatment or condition label for this specimen denotes: allogeneic hematopoietic cell transplantation with graft depleted of TCRalphabeta T cells and CD19 B cells. The children who served as transplant recipients had been given grafts of TCRalphabeta/CD19-depleted allogeneic hematopoietic cells. On the study overall, not on this receptor specifically: In some patients, the high TCRbeta diversity seen at day 60 was put down to recipient T cells and intrathymic progenitors that had survived conditioning. The frequencies of hyperexpanded clones fell over the following months, and after one year, T-cell counts and TCRbeta diversity were mostly attributed to newly produced T cells. About two months after transplant, the apparently early recovery of alphabetaT-cell counts reportedly depended on just several hundred clones that had expanded rapidly and came from non-depleted graft cells.

The sequenced sample was PBMCs, mostly from graft donor cells, obtained 360 days after TCRalphabeta/CD19-depleted stem cell transplant. The rearranged chain carries TRBV6-1 and TRBJ2-1, with TRBD2 perhaps the D gene, on 6 matching bases. This TCR was sampled from a boy under three years old who had a stem cell transplant for SCID, so the T cells may come from the graft donor. The nucleotide sequence reads as follows: TGTGCCAGCAGTCAGGGACTCCCAGGGTACAATGAGCAGTTCTTC. This yields the protein CASSQGLPGYNEQFF.